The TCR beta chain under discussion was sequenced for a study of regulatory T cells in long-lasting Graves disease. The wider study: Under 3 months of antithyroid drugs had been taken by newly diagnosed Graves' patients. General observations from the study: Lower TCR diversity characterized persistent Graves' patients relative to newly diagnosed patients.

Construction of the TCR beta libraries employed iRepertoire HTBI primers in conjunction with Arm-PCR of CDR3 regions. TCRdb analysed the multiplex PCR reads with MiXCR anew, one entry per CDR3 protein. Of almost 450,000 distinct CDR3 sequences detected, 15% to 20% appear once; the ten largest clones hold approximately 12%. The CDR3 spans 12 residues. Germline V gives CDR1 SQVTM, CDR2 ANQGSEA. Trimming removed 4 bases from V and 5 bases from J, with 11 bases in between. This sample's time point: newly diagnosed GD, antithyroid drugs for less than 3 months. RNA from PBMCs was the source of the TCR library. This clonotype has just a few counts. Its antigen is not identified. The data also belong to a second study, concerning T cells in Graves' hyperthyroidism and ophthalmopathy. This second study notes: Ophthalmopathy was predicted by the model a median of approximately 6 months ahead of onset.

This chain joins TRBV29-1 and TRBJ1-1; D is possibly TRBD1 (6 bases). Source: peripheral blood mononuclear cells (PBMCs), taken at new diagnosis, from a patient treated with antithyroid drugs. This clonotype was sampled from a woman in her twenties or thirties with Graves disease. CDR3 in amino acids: CSVGQGSTEAFF. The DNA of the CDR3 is TGCAGCGTTGGGCAGGGGAGTACTGAAGCTTTCTTT.